This T cell receptor (beta chain) originates from a study of blood T cell repertoires in COVID-19. Germline CDR1 and CDR2: LNHDA and SQIVND (reference sequence). V gave up 10 bases and J gave up 0 bases, with 9 bases separating them. The length of the CDR3 is 12 residues. Measured with immunoSEQ multiplex PCR; TCRdb has only the in-frame clones, and not every one. The data show a few hundred thousand clones, approximately 80% seen once. In its sample, this clone was seen once. This sequence originates from a man aged 35-49 years who had recovered from COVID-19. The sequenced sample consisted of peripheral blood. This chain uses TRBV19 with TRBJ1-2, with D hard to call. CDR3 region: CAIRSTNYGYTF. CDR3 nucleotides: TGTGCCATCCGGTCCACTAACTATGGCTACACCTTC.